Listed below are T cell receptor beta chains from one sample, sequenced in a study of OX40 agonist ivuxolimab in advanced cancers. The assay was immunoSEQ multiplex PCR, and TCRdb's table has in-frame clones only and misses some. The data hold more than 100,000 clones, with 85% to 95% observed a single time. The sequenced sample was CD4+ or CD8+ T cells sorted from blood, obtained in a trial of the OX40 agonist ivuxolimab. These receptors came from an adult with an advanced solid tumor such as melanoma, head and neck, liver or kidney cancer. CDR3s include the opening cysteine and the closing phenylalanine or tryptophan. The D gene is left open where the match is weak. Size values are once, few and many counts, or a class for expanded clones, and some rows have none.

d_gene	abundance	v_gene	j_gene	CDR3aa	CDR3nt
NA	NA	TRBV7-2	TRBJ2-3	CASSFSRSTDTQYF	TGTGCCAGCAGCTTCTCTAGGAGCACAGATACGCAGTATTTT
NA	NA	TRBV11-2	TRBJ2-5	CASSLVWKTQYF	TGTGCCAGCAGCTTAGTGTGGAAGACCCAGTACTTC
TRBD1	once	TRBV9	TRBJ2-7	CASSVGYRDRAYEQYF	TGTGCCAGCAGCGTAGGCTATAGGGACAGGGCCTACGAGCAGTACTTC
TRBD1	NA	TRBV4-3	TRBJ2-2	CASSQNRDSRSGELFF	TGCGCCAGCAGCCAAAATCGGGACAGTCGGTCCGGGGAGCTGTTTTTT
TRBD1	NA	TRBV11-2	TRBJ1-1	CASSLERGHNAEAFF	TGTGCCAGCAGCTTAGAAAGGGGGCATAACGCTGAAGCTTTCTTT
NA	NA	TRBV6-6	TRBJ2-1	CASSYSPTYNEQFF	TGTGCCAGCAGTTACTCCCCTACATACAATGAGCAGTTCTTC
NA	NA	TRBV5-5	TRBJ2-1	CASSRREINGEQFF	TGTGCCAGCAGCCGCCGGGAAATCAACGGTGAGCAGTTCTTC
NA	NA	TRBV2	TRBJ2-3	CASSEYPDTQYF	TGTGCCAGCAGTGAATATCCAGATACGCAGTATTTT
TRBD1	NA	TRBV7-2	TRBJ1-6	CASSSKRTGTHYNSPLHF	TGTGCCAGCAGCTCCAAAAGGACAGGGACCCACTATAATTCACCCCTCCACTTT
NA	NA	TRBV6-6	TRBJ2-2	CATAGRENTGELFF	TGTGCCACAGCCGGGAGAGAAAACACCGGGGAGCTGTTTTTT
NA	once	TRBV11-2	TRBJ1-1	CASSLGGYGEAFF	TGTGCCAGCAGCTTAGGGGGGTATGGTGAAGCTTTCTTT
TRBD2	NA	TRBV11-3	TRBJ2-7	CASRICPPSSGTSYEQYF	TGTGCCAGCAGGATATGCCCTCCTTCTAGCGGGACCTCCTACGAGCAGTACTTC
TRBD1	NA	TRBV2	TRBJ2-5	CASRGQRGETQYF	TGTGCCAGCCGGGGACAGCGCGGGGAGACCCAGTACTTC
TRBD2	NA	TRBV7-9	TRBJ2-3	CASSLVERTSGQWAQYF	TGTGCCAGCAGCTTAGTAGAGAGGACTAGCGGGCAGTGGGCGCAGTATTTT
TRBD2	NA	TRBV7-2	TRBJ2-7	CASSARPGTSSYEQYF	TGTGCCAGCAGCGCGCGCCCCGGGACTAGCAGCTACGAGCAGTACTTC
TRBD2	NA	TRBV25-1	TRBJ2-5	CASSTSGDTQETQYF	TGTGCCAGCAGTACAAGCGGGGATACACAAGAGACCCAGTACTTC
TRBD1	NA	TRBV7-2	TRBJ1-2	CASSYGGQGALGYTF	TGTGCCAGCAGCTACGGGGGACAGGGGGCGCTTGGCTACACCTTC
NA	NA	TRBV19	TRBJ1-5	CASSPDTGNQPQHF	TGTGCCAGTAGTCCCGATACAGGGAATCAGCCCCAGCATTTT
NA	NA	TRBV30	TRBJ2-2	CAWSQRGELFF	TGTGCCTGGAGTCAAAGGGGGGAGCTGTTTTTT
NA	NA	TRBV30	TRBJ1-2	CAWGATNYGYTF	TGTGCCTGGGGGGCGACGAACTATGGCTACACCTTC
TRBD1	NA	TRBV19	TRBJ1-4	CASSAGSTGVEKLFF	TGTGCCAGTAGTGCGGGTTCGACAGGGGTTGAAAAACTGTTTTTT
NA	NA	TRBV7-9	TRBJ1-1	CASSLTVGELTFF	TGTGCCAGCAGCCTGACCGTGGGGGAGCTGACTTTCTTT
NA	NA	TRBV11-1	TRBJ2-7	CASSLARGPFAEQYF	TGTGCCAGCAGCTTAGCGCGGGGGCCCTTCGCCGAGCAGTACTTC
NA	NA	TRBV28	TRBJ2-7	CASSSTGSSYEQYF	TGTGCCAGCAGTTCTACGGGCAGCTCCTACGAGCAGTACTTC
TRBD2	NA	TRBV14	TRBJ2-3	CASSQVAGSDTQYF	TGTGCCAGCAGCCAAGTAGCGGGGTCAGATACGCAGTATTTT
TRBD2	NA	TRBV10-1	TRBJ2-3	CASRPGTSGARDTQYF	TGCGCCAGCAGGCCCGGGACTAGCGGGGCCAGAGATACGCAGTATTTT
NA	NA	TRBV5-1	TRBJ1-1	CASSFGNTEAFF	TGCGCCAGCAGCTTCGGGAACACTGAAGCTTTCTTT
NA	NA	TRBV6-5	TRBJ1-2	CASSRGTDGYTF	TGTGCCAGCAGTCGCGGGACGGATGGCTACACCTTC
NA	NA	TRBV6-5	TRBJ1-2	CASSYDLNYGYTF	TGTGCCAGCAGTTATGACCTAAACTATGGCTACACCTTC
NA	NA	TRBV6-6	TRBJ1-3	CASSPNDSGNTIYF	TGTGCCAGCAGCCCTAACGACTCTGGAAACACCATATATTTT
TRBD2	NA	TRBV7-2	TRBJ2-7	CASSLSNASGRKEQYF	TGTGCCAGCAGCCTATCAAACGCTAGCGGGAGGAAGGAGCAGTACTTC
TRBD2	NA	TRBV6-1	TRBJ2-7	CASSENPQRGPLEQYF	TGTGCCAGCAGTGAAAATCCCCAGCGGGGTCCTTTAGAGCAGTACTTC
NA	NA	TRBV20-1	TRBJ2-7	CSARSDYEQYF	TGCAGTGCTAGGAGTGACTACGAGCAGTACTTC
NA	NA	TRBV11-2	TRBJ2-7	CASSLVRSYEQYF	TGTGCCAGCAGCTTAGTCCGTTCCTACGAGCAGTACTTC
TRBD1	NA	TRBV2	TRBJ1-1	CASNRQGYTEAFF	TGTGCCAGCAATCGACAGGGATACACTGAAGCTTTCTTT
NA	NA	TRBV7-2	TRBJ2-7	CASSLGAPGHRGYEQYF	TGTGCCAGCAGCTTAGGGGCCCCGGGGCATAGGGGATACGAGCAGTACTTC
NA	NA	TRBV7-2	TRBJ2-3	CASSFVGGATDTQYF	TGTGCCAGCAGCTTCGTAGGAGGGGCCACAGATACGCAGTATTTT
NA	NA	TRBV6-4	TRBJ2-5	CASSDRGQETQYF	TGTGCCAGCAGCGACCGGGGGCAAGAGACCCAGTACTTC
NA	NA	TRBV7-9	TRBJ2-4	CASILSRTPKNIQYF	TGTGCCAGCATCTTAAGTAGAACCCCCAAAAACATTCAGTACTTC